These 14 T cell receptor beta chains share one sample of origin, sequenced in a study of blood T cell repertoires in COVID-19. Sequencing used immunoSEQ multiplex PCR; TCRdb keeps in-frame clones, though not all of them. Among hundreds of thousands of clones listed, roughly nine tenths were seen once. The specimen was peripheral blood. The receptors were sampled from a woman in her twenties or thirties with COVID-19, enrolled during active disease.

The CDR3 DNA is TGTGCCAGTAGTATAGGACAGGGATTGGAGACCCAGTACTTC. Translating it yields CASSIGQGLETQYF. V gene TRBV19 combines with J gene TRBJ2-5, with TRBD1 identical over 7 bases. The junction had 4 bases not matched to a gene; V was cut back by 1 base and J by 5 bases. This CDR3 has 14 residues. Germline loops: CDR1 LNHDA, CDR2 SQIVND (reference sequence).

J is TRBJ2-1 and V is TRBV18; 7 bases are a match to TRBD2. With 2 bases clipped from V and 8 bases from J, the junction kept 18 bases outside the gene matches. The CDR3 is made up of 18 amino acids. The germline gives CDR1 KGHSH, CDR2 LQKENI. CDR3 loop: CASSPIIGGTTPTHEQFF. CDR3 coding DNA: TGTGCCAGCTCACCAATAATAGGAGGGACTACCCCGACCCATGAGCAGTTCTTC. Together with reference TRBV18 and TRBJ2-1, the CDR3 gives the full variable domain: NAGVMQNPRHLVRRRGQEARLRCSPMKGHSHVYWYRQLPEEGLKFMVYLQKENIIDESGMPKERFSAEFPKEGPSILRIQQVVRGDSAAYFCASSPIIGGTTPTHEQFFGPGTRLTVL.

As concerns this clone: The sample contains more than one DNA sequence encoding this CDR3. The CDR3 is CASSPRGAGNTIYF. For the CDR3, the DNA is TGTGCCAGCAGCCCCAGGGGGGCTGGAAACACCATATATTTT. The rearrangement links TRBV6-5 to TRBJ1-3, with 7 bases matching TRBD1. Germline loops: CDR1 MNHEY, CDR2 SVGAGI. The length of the CDR3 is 14 residues. V shed 6 bases and J 2 bases; nucleotides not matched to a gene: 4.

The rearrangement joins TRBV18 to TRBJ2-2, with TRBD1 as a possible D gene (6 bases). The germline V gene encodes CDR1 KGHSH and CDR2 LQKENI. V lost 8 bases and J 0 bases, leaving 13 bases between the germline ends. The CDR3 is 15 residues long. CDR3 amino acids: CASTGQTANTGELFF. The CDR3 DNA reads as TGTGCCAGCACCGGACAGACTGCGAACACCGGGGAGCTGTTTTTT. Full variable domain (missing parts from reference TRBV18 and TRBJ2-2): NAGVMQNPRHLVRRRGQEARLRCSPMKGHSHVYWYRQLPEEGLKFMVYLQKENIIDESGMPKERFSAEFPKEGPSILRIQQVVRGDSAAYFCASTGQTANTGELFFGEGSRLTVL.

The chain joins TRBV5-1 to TRBJ1-3; D remains unclear. CDR1 SGHRS and CDR2 YFSETQ come from the germline V gene. This CDR3 has 16 residues. Trimming stripped 3 bases from V and 0 bases from J, with 13 bases between. Written as DNA, the CDR3 is TGCGCCAGCAGCTCCGGACTACAGTCCTCTGGAAACACCATATATTTT. Its translation is CASSSGLQSSGNTIYF.

The chain employs TRBV10-3 and TRBJ1-1, with 7 bases that match TRBD1. In germline, CDR1 is ENHRY, CDR2 SYGVKD. The CDR3 consists of 13 residues. The V gene end was trimmed by 8 bases and the J gene end by 3 bases; junction bases not matched to a gene: 6. Here the CDR3 DNA reads TGTGCCATCGGACGGCAGGGGGACACTGAAGCTTTCTTT. It yields the protein CAIGRQGDTEAFF.

The V gene is TRBV7-2, the J gene TRBJ1-1; no firm D call. There are 16 residues in the CDR3. Trimming removed 0 bases from V and 4 bases from J, with 15 bases in between. Germline assignment: CDR1 SGHTA and CDR2 FQGNSA. The CDR3 reads CASSLAPAGGGTEAFF. For the CDR3, the DNA is TGTGCCAGCAGCTTAGCGCCTGCGGGCGGTGGCACTGAAGCTTTCTTT.

The chain carries TRBV4-2 and TRBJ2-7; a weak D match, TRBD2 (5 bases). Germline lookup yields CDR1 LGHNA and CDR2 YNFKEQ. The CDR3 sequence is 14 residues long. V was shortened by 4 bases and J by 1 base, with 11 bases between the two germline ends. CDR3 sequence (DNA): TGTGCCAGCAGCCCCTCCGGGGTTTCCTACGAGCAGTACTTC. Its translation is CASSPSGVSYEQYF.

J is TRBJ1-2 and V is TRBV7-2, with 8 bases identical to TRBD1. The CDR3 is made up of 13 amino acids. CDR1 is SGHTA, CDR2 FQGNSA, per germline. J was trimmed by 7 bases and V by 2 bases; bases with no gene match: 3. The CDR3 reads CASSLRTGGGYTF. The CDR3 DNA sequence: TGTGCCAGCAGCTTACGAACAGGGGGTGGCTACACCTTC.

This clone has only one observation. This chain links TRBV5-1 with TRBJ1-2; possibly TRBD1 for D (5 bases). Trimming took 6 bases from V and 14 from J, leaving 23 bases between them. From germline, CDR1 is SGHRS and CDR2 YFSETQ. The CDR3 covers 13 residues. CDR3 bases: TGCGCCAGCACCATGCCACCGGGGACTCTTAAGACCTTC. Its translation: CASTMPPGTLKTF. Using reference TRBV5-1 and TRBJ1-2 for the parts outside the CDR3, the full variable domain is KAGVTQTPRYLIKTRGQQVTLSCSPISGHRSVSWYQQTPGQGLQFLFEYFSETQRNKGNFPGRFSGRQFSNSRSEMNVSTLELGDSALYLCASTMPPGTLKTFGSGTRLTVV.

The rearrangement joins TRBV12-5 to TRBJ1-2, with TRBD1 matching 8 bases. The CDR3 totals 13 residues. With 5 bases clipped from V and 7 bases from J, the junction kept 6 bases outside the gene matches. Germline assignment: CDR1 LGHNT and CDR2 FRNRAP. The CDR3 DNA reads as TGTGCTAGTGGTATATCAGGGGGCTCTGGCTACACCTTC. Translated: CASGISGGSGYTF.

J is TRBJ2-7 and V is TRBV28, with 9 bases that match TRBD1. The CDR3 is made up of 14 amino acids. The V gene's germline CDR1 is MDHEN and CDR2 SYDVKM. V lost 4 bases, J lost 6 bases, and 7 bases stayed unmatched. The DNA of the CDR3 is TGTGCCAGCAGTTACCGGACAGGGGAAGGCGAGCAGTACGTC. It encodes CASSYRTGEGEQYV.

The genes are TRBV11-2 and TRBJ2-2, with TRBD2 identical over 10 bases. This CDR3 comprises 18 residues. Germline CDR1 reads SGHAT; CDR2 reads FQNNGV. J was trimmed by 5 bases and V by 3 bases; bases with no gene match: 12. In DNA, the CDR3 is TGTGCCAGCAGCTTCATAACTAGCGGGGTCGCGGGGACCGGGGAGCTGTTTTTT. Translated: CASSFITSGVAGTGELFF.

This clone was seen a handful of times. The V call is TRBV6-2 or TRBV6-3, the J call TRBJ1-5; 10 nucleotides match TRBD1. The length of the CDR3 is 14 residues. CDR1 and CDR2 (germline): MNHEY, SVGEGT. V dropped 0 bases and J dropped 8; count of bases not matched to a gene: 1. CDR3 region: CASSYSTGGKPQHF. CDR3 nucleotides: TGTGCCAGCAGTTACTCGACAGGGGGCAAGCCCCAGCATTTT.